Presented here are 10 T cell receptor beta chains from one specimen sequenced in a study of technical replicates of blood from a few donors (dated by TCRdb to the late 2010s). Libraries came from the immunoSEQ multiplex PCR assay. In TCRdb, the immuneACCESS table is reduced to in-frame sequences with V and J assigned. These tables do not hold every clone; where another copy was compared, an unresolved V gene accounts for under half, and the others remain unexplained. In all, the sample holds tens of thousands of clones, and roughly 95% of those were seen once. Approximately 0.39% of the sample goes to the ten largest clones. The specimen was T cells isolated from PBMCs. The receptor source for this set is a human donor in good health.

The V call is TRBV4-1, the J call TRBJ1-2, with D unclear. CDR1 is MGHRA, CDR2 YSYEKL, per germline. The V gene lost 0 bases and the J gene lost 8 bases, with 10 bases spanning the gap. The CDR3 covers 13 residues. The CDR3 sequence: CASSQDYPQGYTF. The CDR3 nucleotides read TGCGCCAGCAGCCAAGATTACCCACAGGGCTACACCTTC.

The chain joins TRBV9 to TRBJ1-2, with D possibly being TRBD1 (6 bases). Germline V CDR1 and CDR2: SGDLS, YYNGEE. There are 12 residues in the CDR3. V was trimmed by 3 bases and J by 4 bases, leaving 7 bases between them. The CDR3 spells CASSAQGYGYTF. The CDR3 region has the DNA TGTGCCAGCAGCGCACAGGGCTATGGCTACACCTTC.

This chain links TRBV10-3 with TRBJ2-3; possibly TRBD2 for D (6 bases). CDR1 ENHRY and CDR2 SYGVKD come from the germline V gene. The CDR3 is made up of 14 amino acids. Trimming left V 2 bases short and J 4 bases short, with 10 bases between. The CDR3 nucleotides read TGTGCCATCAGTGAGCCCTGGAGGGCAGATACGCAGTATTTT. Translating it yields CAISEPWRADTQYF.

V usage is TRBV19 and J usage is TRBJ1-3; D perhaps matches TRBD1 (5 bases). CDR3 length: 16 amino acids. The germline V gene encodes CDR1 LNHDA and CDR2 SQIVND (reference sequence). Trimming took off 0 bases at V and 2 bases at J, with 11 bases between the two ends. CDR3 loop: CASSIDREGTGNTIYF. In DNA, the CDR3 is TGTGCCAGTAGTATAGACAGGGAAGGAACTGGAAACACCATATATTTT.

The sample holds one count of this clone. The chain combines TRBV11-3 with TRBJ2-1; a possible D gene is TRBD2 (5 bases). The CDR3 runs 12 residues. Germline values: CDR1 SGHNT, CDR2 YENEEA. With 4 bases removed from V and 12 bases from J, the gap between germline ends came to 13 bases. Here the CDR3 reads CASSSVRGMQFF. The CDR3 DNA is TGTGCCAGCAGCTCAGTACGGGGAATGCAGTTCTTC.

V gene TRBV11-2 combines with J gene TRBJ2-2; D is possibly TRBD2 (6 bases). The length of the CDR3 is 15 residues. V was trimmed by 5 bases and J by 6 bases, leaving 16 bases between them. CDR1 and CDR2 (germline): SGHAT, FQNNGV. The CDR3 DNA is TGTGCCAGCAGCCGTGGGGGACTTAACGCCGGGGAGCTGTTTTTT. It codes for CASSRGGLNAGELFF.

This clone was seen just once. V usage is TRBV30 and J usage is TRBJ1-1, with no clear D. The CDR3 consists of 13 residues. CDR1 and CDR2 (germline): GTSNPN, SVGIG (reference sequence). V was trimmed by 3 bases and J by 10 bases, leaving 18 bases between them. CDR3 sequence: CAWSVTGLIGAFF. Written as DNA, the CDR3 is TGTGCCTGGAGCGTAACCGGGTTGATAGGAGCTTTCTTT.

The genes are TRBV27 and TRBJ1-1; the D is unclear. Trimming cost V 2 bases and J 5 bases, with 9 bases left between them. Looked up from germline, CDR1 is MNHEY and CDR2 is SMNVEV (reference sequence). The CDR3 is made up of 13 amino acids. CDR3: CASSLGTTTEAFF. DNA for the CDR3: TGTGCCAGCAGTTTAGGCACAACAACTGAAGCTTTCTTT.

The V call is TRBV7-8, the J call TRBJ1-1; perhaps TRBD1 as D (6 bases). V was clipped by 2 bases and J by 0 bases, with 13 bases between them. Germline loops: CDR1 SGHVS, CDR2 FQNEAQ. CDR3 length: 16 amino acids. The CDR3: CASSLPGAGVNTEAFF. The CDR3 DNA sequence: TGTGCCAGCAGCTTACCTGGGGCAGGGGTGAACACTGAAGCTTTCTTT.

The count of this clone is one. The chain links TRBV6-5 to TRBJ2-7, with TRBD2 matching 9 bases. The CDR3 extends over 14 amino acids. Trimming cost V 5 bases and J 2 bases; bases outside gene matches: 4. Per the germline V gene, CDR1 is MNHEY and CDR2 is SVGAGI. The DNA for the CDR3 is TGTGCCAGCAGTGAAAGCGGGAGGCCCTACGAGCAGTACTTC. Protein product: CASSESGRPYEQYF.